This T cell receptor (beta chain) was sequenced during a study of preoperative IRX-2 immunotherapy in early breast cancer. Profiled with immunoSEQ multiplex PCR; TCRdb holds only in-frame clones, not every one. The sample holds roughly 43,000 clones, about 95% seen once. Treatment given: preoperative locoregional IRX-2 cytokine immunotherapy. Patients received preoperative, locoregional IRX-2 cytokine immunotherapy in a phase Ib study. Trimming removed 8 bases at V and 6 bases at J, with 14 bases between. Germline V gene lookup returns CDR1 SEHNR and CDR2 FQNEAQ (reference sequence). CDR3 length: 13 residues.

The rearrangement joins TRBV7-9 to TRBJ1-3; D may be TRBD1 (5 bases). The material sequenced was tumor tissue, taken after IRX-2 immunotherapy. The TCR was taken from a human donor with breast cancer. CDR3 sequence reads: CASRRGDLNTIYF. The CDR3 DNA reads as TGTGCCAGCCGGCGGGGGGATTTAAACACCATATATTTT.